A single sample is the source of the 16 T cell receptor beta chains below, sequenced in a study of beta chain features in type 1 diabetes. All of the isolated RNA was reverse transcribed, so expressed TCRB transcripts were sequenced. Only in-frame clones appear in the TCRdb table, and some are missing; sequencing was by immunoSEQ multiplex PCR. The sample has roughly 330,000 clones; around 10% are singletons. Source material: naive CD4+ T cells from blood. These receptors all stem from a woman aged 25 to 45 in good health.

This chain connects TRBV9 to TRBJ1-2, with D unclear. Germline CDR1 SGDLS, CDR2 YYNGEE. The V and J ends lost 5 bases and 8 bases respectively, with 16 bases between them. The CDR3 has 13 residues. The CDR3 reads CASSHEWSSGYTF. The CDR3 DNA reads TGTGCCAGCAGTCATGAGTGGTCAAGCGGCTACACCTTC.

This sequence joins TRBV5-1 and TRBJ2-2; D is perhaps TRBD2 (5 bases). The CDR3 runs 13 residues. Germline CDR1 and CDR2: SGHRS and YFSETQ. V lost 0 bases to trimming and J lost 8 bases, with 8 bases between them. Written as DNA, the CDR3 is TGCGCCAGCAGCTTGGACCGGGGAGGGGAGCTGTTTTTT. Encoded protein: CASSLDRGGELFF. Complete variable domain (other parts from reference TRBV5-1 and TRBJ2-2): KAGVTQTPRYLIKTRGQQVTLSCSPISGHRSVSWYQQTPGQGLQFLFEYFSETQRNKGNFPGRFSGRQFSNSRSEMNVSTLELGDSALYLCASSLDRGGELFFGEGSRLTVL.

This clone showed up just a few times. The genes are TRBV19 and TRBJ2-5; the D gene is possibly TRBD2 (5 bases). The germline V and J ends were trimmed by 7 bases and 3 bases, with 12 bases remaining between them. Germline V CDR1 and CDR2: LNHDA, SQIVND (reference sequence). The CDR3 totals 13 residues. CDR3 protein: CASKSGEKETQYF. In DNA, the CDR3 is TGTGCCAGTAAGAGCGGCGAAAAAGAGACCCAGTACTTC.

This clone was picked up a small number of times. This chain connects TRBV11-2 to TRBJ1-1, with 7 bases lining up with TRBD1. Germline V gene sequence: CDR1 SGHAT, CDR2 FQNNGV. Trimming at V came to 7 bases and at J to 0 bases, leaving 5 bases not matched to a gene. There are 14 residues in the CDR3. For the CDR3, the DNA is TGTGCCAGCACCTCGGGACAGATGAACACTGAAGCTTTCTTT. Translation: CASTSGQMNTEAFF.

CDR3 residues: CASSSWTSGNNEQFF. The DNA for the CDR3 is TGTGCCAGCAGCTCCTGGACTAGCGGGAACAATGAGCAGTTCTTC. The chain couples TRBV5-5 to TRBJ2-1, with 12 bases aligning to TRBD2. V lost 3 bases to trimming and J lost 5 bases; unmatched junction nucleotides: 3. The CDR3 sequence is 15 residues long. The germline V gene encodes CDR1 SGHKS and CDR2 YYEKEE (reference sequence).

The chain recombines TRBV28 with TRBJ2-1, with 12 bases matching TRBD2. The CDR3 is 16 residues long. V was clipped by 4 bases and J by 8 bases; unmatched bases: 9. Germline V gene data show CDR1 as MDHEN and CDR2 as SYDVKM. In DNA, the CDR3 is TGTGCCAGCAGTTCCTCTCTAGCGGGAGGGCCCCATGAGCAGTTCTTC. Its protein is CASSSSLAGGPHEQFF.

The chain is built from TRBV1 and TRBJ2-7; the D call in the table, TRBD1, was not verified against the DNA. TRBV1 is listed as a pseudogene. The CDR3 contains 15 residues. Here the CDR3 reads CTSSQASPHRLEQYF. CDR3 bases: TGCACCAGCAGCCAAGCCTCCCCCCACAGGTTGGAGCAGTACTTC.

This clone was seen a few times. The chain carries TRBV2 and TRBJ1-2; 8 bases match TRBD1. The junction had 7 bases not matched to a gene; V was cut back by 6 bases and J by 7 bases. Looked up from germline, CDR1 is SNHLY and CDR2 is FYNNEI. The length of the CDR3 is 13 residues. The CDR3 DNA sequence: TGTGCCAGCAGCGACCCGGGACAGGCTGGCTACACCTTC. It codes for CASSDPGQAGYTF.

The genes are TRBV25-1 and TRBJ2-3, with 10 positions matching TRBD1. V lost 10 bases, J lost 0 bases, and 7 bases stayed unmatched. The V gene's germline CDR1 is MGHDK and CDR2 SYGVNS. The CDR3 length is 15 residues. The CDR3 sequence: CATTGTGVSTDTQYF. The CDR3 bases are TGTGCCACCACCGGGACAGGGGTTAGCACAGATACGCAGTATTTT. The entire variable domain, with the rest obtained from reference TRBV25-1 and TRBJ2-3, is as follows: EADIYQTPRYLVIGTGKKITLECSQTMGHDKMYWYQQDPGMELHLIHYSYGVNSTEKGDLSSESTVSRIRTEHFPLTLESARPSHTSQYLCATTGTGVSTDTQYFGPGTRLTVL.

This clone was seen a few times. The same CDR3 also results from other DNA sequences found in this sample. The CDR3 DNA sequence: TGTGCCAGCAGTGGACAGGTCGGTAACTATGGCTACACCTTC. Its protein is CASSGQVGNYGYTF. The chain is built from TRBV2 and TRBJ1-2; tentatively, D is TRBD1 (6 bases). Germline V gene data show CDR1 as SNHLY and CDR2 as FYNNEI. There are 14 residues in the CDR3. Trimming removed 4 bases from V and 1 base from J, with 10 bases in between. The variable domain in full, with the rest retrieved from reference TRBV2 and TRBJ1-2, is EPEVTQTPSHQVTQMGQEVILRCVPISNHLYFYWYRQILGQKVEFLVSFYNNEISEKSEIFDDQFSVERPDGSNFTLKIRSTKLEDSAMYFCASSGQVGNYGYTFGSGTRLTVV.

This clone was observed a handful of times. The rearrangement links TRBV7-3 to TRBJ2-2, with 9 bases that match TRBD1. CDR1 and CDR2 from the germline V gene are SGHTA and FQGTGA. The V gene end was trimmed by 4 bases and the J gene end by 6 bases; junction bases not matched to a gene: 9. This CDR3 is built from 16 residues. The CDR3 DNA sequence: TGTGCCAGCAGCTACCCGGGACAGGGTCTCGCCGGGGAGCTGTTTTTT. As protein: CASSYPGQGLAGELFF.

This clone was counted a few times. The CDR3 DNA reads TGTGCCAGCAGCCCGCAAGGGGCACCTAGACACACCGGGGAGCTGTTTTTT. This translates into CASSPQGAPRHTGELFF. J is TRBJ2-2 and V is TRBV7-2; possible D gene TRBD1, 5 bases. Trimming removed 5 bases from V and 3 bases from J, with 19 bases in between. The CDR3 extends over 17 amino acids. The V gene's germline CDR1 is SGHTA and CDR2 FQGNSA.

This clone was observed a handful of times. CDR3 loop: CAWSGGTVEKLFF. For the CDR3, the DNA is TGTGCCTGGAGTGGAGGGACAGTTGAAAAACTGTTTTTT. The genes are TRBV30 and TRBJ1-4, with 7 nucleotides matching TRBD1. Germline V CDR1 and CDR2: GTSNPN, SVGIG (reference sequence). Trimming removed 1 base from V and 7 bases from J; junction bases left unmatched: 3. The CDR3 consists of 13 residues.

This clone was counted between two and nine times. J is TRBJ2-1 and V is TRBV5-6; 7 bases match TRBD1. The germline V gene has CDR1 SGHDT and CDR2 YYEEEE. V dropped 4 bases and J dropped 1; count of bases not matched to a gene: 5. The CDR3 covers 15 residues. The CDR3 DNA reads TGTGCCAGCAGCAAGGGACAGTCATCCTACAATGAGCAGTTCTTC. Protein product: CASSKGQSSYNEQFF. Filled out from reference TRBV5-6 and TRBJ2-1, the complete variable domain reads DAGVTQSPTHLIKTRGQQVTLRCSPKSGHDTVSWYQQALGQGPQFIFQYYEEEERQRGNFPDRFSGHQFPNYSSELNVNALLLGDSALYLCASSKGQSSYNEQFFGPGTRLTVL.

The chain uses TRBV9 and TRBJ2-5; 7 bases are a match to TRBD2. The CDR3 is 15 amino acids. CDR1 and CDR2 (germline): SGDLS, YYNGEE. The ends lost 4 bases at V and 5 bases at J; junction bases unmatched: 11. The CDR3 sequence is CASSPTGGWGETQYF. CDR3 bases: TGTGCCAGCAGCCCCACGGGGGGTTGGGGGGAGACCCAGTACTTC.

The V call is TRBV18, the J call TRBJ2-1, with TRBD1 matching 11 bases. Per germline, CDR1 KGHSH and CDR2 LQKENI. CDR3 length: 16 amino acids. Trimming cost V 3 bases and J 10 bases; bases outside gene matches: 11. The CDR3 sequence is CASSPNPGQGVGEQFF. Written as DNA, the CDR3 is TGTGCCAGCTCACCGAATCCGGGACAGGGGGTCGGGGAGCAGTTCTTC.